The T cell receptor beta chain under discussion was sequenced for a study of regulatory T cells in long-lasting Graves disease. Regarding time point: persistent/refractory GD, antithyroid drugs over 5 years with positive TRAb. Scientists built the TCR library using RNA that was extracted from PBMCs. Study-wide results and limits: Reduced TCR diversity was observed in persistent Graves' patients versus newly diagnosed patients.

Concerning this clonotype itself: The antigen remains unidentified.

HTBI primers from iRepertoire and Arm-PCR of CDR3 regions yielded the TCR beta libraries. TCRdb used MiXCR to reprocess the multiplex PCR reads, holding one entry per CDR3 protein. Of around 400,000 distinct CDR3 sequences in the sample, roughly a fifth were seen once. The CDR3 consists of 15 residues. With 5 bases removed from V and 1 base from J, the gap between germline ends came to 11 bases. The germline V gene has CDR1 KGHSH and CDR2 LQKENI. This sequence joins TRBV18 and TRBJ2-2; a possible D gene is TRBD1 (6 bases). Sequenced here: peripheral blood mononuclear cells (PBMCs), sampled when the disease was refractory, from a patient treated with antithyroid drugs. The source of this sequence is a female donor with Graves disease. CDR3 in amino acids: CASSANRVNTGELFF. DNA of the CDR3: TGTGCCAGCTCAGCCAACAGGGTGAACACCGGGGAGCTGTTTTTT.